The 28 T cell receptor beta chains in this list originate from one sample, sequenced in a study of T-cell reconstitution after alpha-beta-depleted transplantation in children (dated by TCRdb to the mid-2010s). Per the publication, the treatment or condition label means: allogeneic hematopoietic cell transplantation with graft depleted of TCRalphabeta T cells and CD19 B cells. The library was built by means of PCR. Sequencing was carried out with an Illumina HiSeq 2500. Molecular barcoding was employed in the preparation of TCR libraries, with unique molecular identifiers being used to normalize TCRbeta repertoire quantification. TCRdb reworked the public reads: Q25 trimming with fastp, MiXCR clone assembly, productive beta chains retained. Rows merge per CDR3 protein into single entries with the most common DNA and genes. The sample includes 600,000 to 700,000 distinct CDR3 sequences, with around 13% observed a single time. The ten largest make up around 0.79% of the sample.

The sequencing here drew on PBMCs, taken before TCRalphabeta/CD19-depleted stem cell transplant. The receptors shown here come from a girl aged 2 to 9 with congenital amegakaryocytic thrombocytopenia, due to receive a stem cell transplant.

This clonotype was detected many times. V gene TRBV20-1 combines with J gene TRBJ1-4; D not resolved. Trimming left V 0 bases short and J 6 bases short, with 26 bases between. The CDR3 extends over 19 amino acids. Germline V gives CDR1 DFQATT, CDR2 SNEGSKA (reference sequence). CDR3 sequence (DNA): TGCAGTGCTAGAGAGGTGACGGGAGTTTTAGGAATCTACTATGAAAAACTGTTTTTT. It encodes CSAREVTGVLGIYYEKLFF.

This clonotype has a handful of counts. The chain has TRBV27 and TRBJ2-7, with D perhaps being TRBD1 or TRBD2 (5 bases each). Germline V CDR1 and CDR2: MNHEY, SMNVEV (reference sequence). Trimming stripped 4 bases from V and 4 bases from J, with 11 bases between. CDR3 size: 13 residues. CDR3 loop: CASSWAGRYEQYF. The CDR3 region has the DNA TGTGCCAGCAGTTGGGCAGGGAGATACGAGCAGTACTTC.

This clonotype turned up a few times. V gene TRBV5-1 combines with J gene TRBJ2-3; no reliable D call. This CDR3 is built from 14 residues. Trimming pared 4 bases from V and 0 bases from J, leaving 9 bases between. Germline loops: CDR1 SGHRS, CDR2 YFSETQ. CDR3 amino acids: CASSPQPSTDTQYF. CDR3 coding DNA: TGCGCCAGCAGCCCACAGCCTAGCACAGATACGCAGTATTTT.

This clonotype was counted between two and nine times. The CDR3 is CASSRETSGITGRTDTQYF. The CDR3 DNA is TGTGCCAGCAGCCGGGAGACTAGCGGGATAACCGGAAGGACAGATACGCAGTATTTT. This chain links TRBV4-2 with TRBJ2-3, with 11 bases identical to TRBD2. This CDR3 spans 19 amino acids. Germline trimming cut 4 bases from V and 3 bases from J; bases unmatched to any gene: 15. Per germline, CDR1 LGHNA and CDR2 YNFKEQ.

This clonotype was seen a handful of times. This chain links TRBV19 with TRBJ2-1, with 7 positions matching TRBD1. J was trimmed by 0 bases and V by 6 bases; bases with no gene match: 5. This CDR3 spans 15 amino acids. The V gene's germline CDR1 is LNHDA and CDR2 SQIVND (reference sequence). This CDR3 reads CASRSGTVSYNEQFF. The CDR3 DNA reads TGTGCCAGTAGATCCGGGACAGTCTCCTACAATGAGCAGTTCTTC.

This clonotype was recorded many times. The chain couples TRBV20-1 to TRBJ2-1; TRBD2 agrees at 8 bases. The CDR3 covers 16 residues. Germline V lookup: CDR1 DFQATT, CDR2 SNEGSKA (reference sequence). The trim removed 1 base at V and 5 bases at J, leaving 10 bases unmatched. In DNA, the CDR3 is TGCAGTGCTAGAGTCTTGTCGCGGGAGGAAAACAATGAGCAGTTCTTC. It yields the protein CSARVLSREENNEQFF.

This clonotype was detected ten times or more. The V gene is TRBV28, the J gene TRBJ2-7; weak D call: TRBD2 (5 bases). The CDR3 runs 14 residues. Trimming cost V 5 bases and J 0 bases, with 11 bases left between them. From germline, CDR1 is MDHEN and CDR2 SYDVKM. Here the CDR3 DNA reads TGTGCCAGCAGTATACGAGGACTCTCCTACGAGCAGTACTTC. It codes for CASSIRGLSYEQYF.

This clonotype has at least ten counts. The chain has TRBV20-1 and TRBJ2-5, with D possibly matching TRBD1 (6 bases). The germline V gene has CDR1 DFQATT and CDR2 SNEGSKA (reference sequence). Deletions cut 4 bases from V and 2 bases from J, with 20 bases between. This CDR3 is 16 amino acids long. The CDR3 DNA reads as TGCAGTGCTAACCCATTATTCGGGACACTTCAAGAGACCCAGTACTTC. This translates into CSANPLFGTLQETQYF.

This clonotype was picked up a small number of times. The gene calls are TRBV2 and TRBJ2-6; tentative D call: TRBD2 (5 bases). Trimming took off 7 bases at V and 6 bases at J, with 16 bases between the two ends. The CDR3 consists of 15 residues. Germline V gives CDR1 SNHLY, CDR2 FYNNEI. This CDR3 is CASIASRREANVLTF. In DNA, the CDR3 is TGTGCCAGCATTGCTAGCCGCAGAGAGGCCAACGTCCTGACTTTC. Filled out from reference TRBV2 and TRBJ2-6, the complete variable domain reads EPEVTQTPSHQVTQMGQEVILRCVPISNHLYFYWYRQILGQKVEFLVSFYNNEISEKSEIFDDQFSVERPDGSNFTLKIRSTKLEDSAMYFCASIASRREANVLTFGAGSRLTVL.

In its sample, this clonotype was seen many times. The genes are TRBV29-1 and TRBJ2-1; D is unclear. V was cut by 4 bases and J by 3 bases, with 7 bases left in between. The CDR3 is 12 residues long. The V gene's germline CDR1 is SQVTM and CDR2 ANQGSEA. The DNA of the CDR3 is TGCAGCGTTGCCCACAGCTACAATGAGCAGTTCTTC. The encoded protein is CSVAHSYNEQFF.

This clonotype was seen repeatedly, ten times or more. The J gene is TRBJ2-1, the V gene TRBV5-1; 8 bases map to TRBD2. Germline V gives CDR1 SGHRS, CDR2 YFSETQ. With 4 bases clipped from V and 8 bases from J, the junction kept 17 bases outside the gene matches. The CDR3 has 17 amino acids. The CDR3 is CASSANERGLESYEQFF. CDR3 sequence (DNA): TGCGCCAGCAGCGCGAATGAGAGGGGACTAGAATCATATGAGCAGTTCTTC.

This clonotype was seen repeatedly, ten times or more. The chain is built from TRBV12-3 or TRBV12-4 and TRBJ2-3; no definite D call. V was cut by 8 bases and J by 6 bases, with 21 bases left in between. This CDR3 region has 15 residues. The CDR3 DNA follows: TGTGCCAGCGCTGCCCACGGATTTCCGACGGATACGCAGTATTTT. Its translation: CASAAHGFPTDTQYF.

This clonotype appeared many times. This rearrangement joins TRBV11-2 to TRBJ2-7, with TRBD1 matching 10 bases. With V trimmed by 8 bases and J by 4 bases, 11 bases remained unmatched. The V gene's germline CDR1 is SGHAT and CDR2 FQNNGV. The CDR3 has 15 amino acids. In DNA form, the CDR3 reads TGTGCCAGCTCGTGGGGACAGGGGTATACGTACGAGCAGTACTTC. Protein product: CASSWGQGYTYEQYF.

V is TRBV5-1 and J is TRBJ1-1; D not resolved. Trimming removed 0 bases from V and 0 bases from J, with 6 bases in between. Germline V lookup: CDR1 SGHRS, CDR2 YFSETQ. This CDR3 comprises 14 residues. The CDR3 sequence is CASSLALVNTEAFF. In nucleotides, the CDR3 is TGCGCCAGCAGCTTGGCTTTGGTGAACACTGAAGCTTTCTTT.

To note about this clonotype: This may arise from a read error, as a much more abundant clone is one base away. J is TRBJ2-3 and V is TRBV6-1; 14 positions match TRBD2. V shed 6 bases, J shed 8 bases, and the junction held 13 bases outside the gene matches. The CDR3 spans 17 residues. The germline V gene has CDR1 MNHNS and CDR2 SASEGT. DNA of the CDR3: TGTGCCAGCAGCGGACTAGCGGGAGGACGGTGGAGCAGTACGCAGTATTTT. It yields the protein CASSGLAGGRWSSTQYF.

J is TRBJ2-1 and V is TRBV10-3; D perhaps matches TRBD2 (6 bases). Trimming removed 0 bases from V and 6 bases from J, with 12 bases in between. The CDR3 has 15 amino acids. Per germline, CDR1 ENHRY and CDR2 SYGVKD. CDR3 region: CAISESGGDPNEQFF. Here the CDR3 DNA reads TGTGCCATCAGTGAGTCCGGGGGAGATCCCAATGAGCAGTTCTTC.

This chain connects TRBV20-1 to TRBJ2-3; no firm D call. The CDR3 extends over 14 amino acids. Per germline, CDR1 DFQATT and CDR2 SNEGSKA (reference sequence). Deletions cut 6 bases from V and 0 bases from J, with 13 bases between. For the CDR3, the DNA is TGCAGTGCCGAGGACCCTACTAGCACAGATACGCAGTATTTT. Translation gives CSAEDPTSTDTQYF.

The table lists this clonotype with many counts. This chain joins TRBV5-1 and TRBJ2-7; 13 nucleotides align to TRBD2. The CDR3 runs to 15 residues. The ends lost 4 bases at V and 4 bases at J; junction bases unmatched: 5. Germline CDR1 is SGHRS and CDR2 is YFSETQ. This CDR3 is CASSLLAGGKYEQYF. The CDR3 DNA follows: TGCGCCAGCAGCCTACTAGCGGGAGGGAAATACGAGCAGTACTTC. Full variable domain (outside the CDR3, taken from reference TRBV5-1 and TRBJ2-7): KAGVTQTPRYLIKTRGQQVTLSCSPISGHRSVSWYQQTPGQGLQFLFEYFSETQRNKGNFPGRFSGRQFSNSRSEMNVSTLELGDSALYLCASSLLAGGKYEQYFGPGTRLTVT.

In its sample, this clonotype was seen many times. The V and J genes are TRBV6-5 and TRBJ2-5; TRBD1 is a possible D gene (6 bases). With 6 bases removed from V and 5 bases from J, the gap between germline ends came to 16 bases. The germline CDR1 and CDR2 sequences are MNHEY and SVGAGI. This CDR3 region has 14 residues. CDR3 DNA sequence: TGTGCCAGCAGCCTACAGGGCCTTGGGGAGACCCAGTACTTC. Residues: CASSLQGLGETQYF.

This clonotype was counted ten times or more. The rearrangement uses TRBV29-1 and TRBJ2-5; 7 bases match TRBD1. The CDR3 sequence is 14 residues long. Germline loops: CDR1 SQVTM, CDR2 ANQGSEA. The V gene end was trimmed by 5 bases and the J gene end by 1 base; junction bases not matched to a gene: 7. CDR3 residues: CSVTGDPLQETQYF. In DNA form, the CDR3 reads TGCAGCGTTACAGGGGATCCCCTCCAAGAGACCCAGTACTTC.

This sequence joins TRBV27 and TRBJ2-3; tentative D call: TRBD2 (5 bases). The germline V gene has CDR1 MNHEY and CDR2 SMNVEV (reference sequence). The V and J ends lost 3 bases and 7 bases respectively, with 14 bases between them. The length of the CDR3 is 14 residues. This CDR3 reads CASSLTETTYTQYF. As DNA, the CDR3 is TGTGCCAGCAGTTTGACCGAGACTACGTATACGCAGTATTTT.

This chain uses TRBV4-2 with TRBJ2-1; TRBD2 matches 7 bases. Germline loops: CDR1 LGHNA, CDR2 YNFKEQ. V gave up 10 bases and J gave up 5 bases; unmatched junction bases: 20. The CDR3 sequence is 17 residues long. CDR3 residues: CAMVPGVSSGHDNEQFF. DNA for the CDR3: TGTGCCATGGTCCCCGGGGTGTCTAGCGGTCACGACAATGAGCAGTTCTTC.

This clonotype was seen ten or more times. The CDR3 is CASSQDGGARSDTQYF. The CDR3 coding sequence is TGCGCCAGCAGCCAAGATGGCGGGGCGCGCTCAGATACGCAGTATTTT. The chain uses TRBV4-1 and TRBJ2-3; TRBD2 might be the D (6 bases). The V gene lost 0 bases and the J gene lost 4 bases, with 14 bases spanning the gap. There are 16 residues in the CDR3. Germline CDR1 MGHRA, CDR2 YSYEKL.

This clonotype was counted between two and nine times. CDR3 sequence reads: CASSLSPGLSYNEQFF. The CDR3, as DNA: TGTGCCAGCAGCTTGAGCCCGGGACTATCCTACAATGAGCAGTTCTTC. The chain links TRBV7-9 to TRBJ2-1, with 7 bases aligning to TRBD2. V lost 3 bases, J lost 1 base, and 6 bases stayed unmatched. The CDR3 is made up of 16 amino acids. CDR1 and CDR2 from the germline V gene are SEHNR and FQNEAQ (reference sequence).

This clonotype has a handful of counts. The CDR3 loop is CATSDPKGQGSHNEQFF. In nucleotides, the CDR3 is TGTGCCACCAGTGATCCGAAGGGACAGGGTTCTCACAATGAGCAGTTCTTC. The V gene is TRBV24-1, the J gene TRBJ2-1, with 9 positions matching TRBD1. CDR1 KGHDR and CDR2 SFDVKD come from the germline V gene. J gave up 5 bases and V 3 bases, and 10 bases lay outside the gene matches. This CDR3 contains 17 residues.

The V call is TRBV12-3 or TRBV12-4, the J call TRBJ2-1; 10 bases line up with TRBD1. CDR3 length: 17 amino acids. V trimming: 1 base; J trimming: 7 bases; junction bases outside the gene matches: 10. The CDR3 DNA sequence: TGTGCCAGCAGTTTAGGGCATCCGGGACAGGGGCTGAATGAGCAGTTCTTC. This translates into CASSLGHPGQGLNEQFF.

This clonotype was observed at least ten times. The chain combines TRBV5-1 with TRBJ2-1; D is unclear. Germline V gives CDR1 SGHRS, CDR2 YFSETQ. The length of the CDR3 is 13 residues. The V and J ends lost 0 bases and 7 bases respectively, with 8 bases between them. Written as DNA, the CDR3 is TGCGCCAGCAGCTTGGACCCAGTGAATGAGCAGTTCTTC. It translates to CASSLDPVNEQFF.

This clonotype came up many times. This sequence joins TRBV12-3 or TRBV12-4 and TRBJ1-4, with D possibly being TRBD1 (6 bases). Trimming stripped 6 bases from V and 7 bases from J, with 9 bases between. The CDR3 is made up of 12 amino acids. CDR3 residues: CASRPRGEKLFF. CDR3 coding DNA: TGTGCCAGCAGGCCCAGGGGTGAAAAACTGTTTTTT.